Presented here are 16 T cell receptor beta chains from one specimen sequenced in a study of glioma-infiltrating T cells after dendritic cell vaccination (dated by TCRdb to about 2016). The time point label, read with the paper, signifies: after dendritic cell vaccination, including at tumor progression/relapse. Library generation was performed with the immunoSEQ multiplex PCR assay. Here the immuneACCESS table is served through TCRdb, limited to in-frame sequences with V and J called. Missing clones are a known gap in these copies; in checked studies unresolved V genes cover under half, and the rest lacks a known reason. Present in this sample are fewer than 30,000 clones, nearly 90% of which were seen just once. Of the sample, 2.5% to 3.5% is held by the ten largest clones. The sequencing used blood, collected after dendritic cell vaccination. The receptors shown here come from a human donor with glioblastoma.

V gene TRBV10-2 combines with J gene TRBJ2-7; 8 positions match TRBD1. This CDR3 has 14 residues. J lost 3 bases, V lost 2 bases, and 3 bases had no gene match. Looked up from germline, CDR1 is WSHSY and CDR2 is SAAADI. The CDR3 here is CASSETGGSYEQYF. Here the CDR3 DNA reads TGCGCCAGCAGTGAGACAGGGGGTAGCTACGAGCAGTACTTC.

This clone was seen only once. V usage is TRBV2 and J usage is TRBJ1-2; TRBD1 matches 8 bases. CDR3 length: 13 residues. CDR1 is SNHLY, CDR2 FYNNEI, per germline. V gave up 4 bases and J gave up 8 bases; unmatched junction bases: 6. CDR3 residues: CASSAQGALGYTF. DNA of the CDR3: TGTGCCAGCAGTGCGCAGGGGGCGTTGGGCTACACCTTC. Supplemented by reference TRBV2 and TRBJ1-2, the full variable domain reads EPEVTQTPSHQVTQMGQEVILRCVPISNHLYFYWYRQILGQKVEFLVSFYNNEISEKSEIFDDQFSVERPDGSNFTLKIRSTKLEDSAMYFCASSAQGALGYTFGSGTRLTVV.

The chain has TRBV30 and TRBJ2-5; no firm D call. From germline, CDR1 is GTSNPN and CDR2 SVGIG (reference sequence). Trimming took off 1 base at V and 5 bases at J, with 17 bases between the two ends. The CDR3 loop spans 15 amino acids. The DNA for the CDR3 is TGTGCCTGGAGTGCTGAGTCCTTGACTCGGGAGACCCAGTACTTC. Amino acid sequence: CAWSAESLTRETQYF.

The V gene is TRBV14, the J gene TRBJ2-5, with D perhaps matching TRBD1 (7 bases). Germline V gene data show CDR1 as SGHDN and CDR2 as FVKESK. Trimming took 2 bases from V and 4 from J, leaving 23 bases between them. This CDR3 region has 18 residues. CDR3 residues: CASSQKGRDSRILETQYF. The CDR3 DNA reads TGTGCCAGCAGCCAAAAGGGGCGGGACAGCCGGATTTTAGAGACCCAGTACTTC.

CDR3 DNA: TGTGCCAGCAGTGAAATACGCGGGACTGAAGCTTTCTTT. Translating it yields CASSEIRGTEAFF. The chain couples TRBV6-4 to TRBJ1-1; D gene uncertain. Per germline, CDR1 MRHNA and CDR2 SNTAGT. Trimming stripped 3 bases from V and 5 bases from J, with 10 bases between. This CDR3 is built from 13 residues.

CDR3 DNA: TGCGCCAGCAGCCAAACCCCCCTGACAGATTATAGCAATCAGCCCCAGCATTTT. Translation gives CASSQTPLTDYSNQPQHF. V and J are TRBV4-1 and TRBJ1-5, with D possibly matching TRBD1 (5 bases). CDR3 size: 18 residues. Germline V CDR1 and CDR2: MGHRA, YSYEKL. Trimming removed 2 bases from V and 0 bases from J, with 17 bases in between.

The CDR3 here is CASSIRDSGGPYTDTQYF. For the CDR3, the DNA is TGTGCCAGTAGTATAAGGGATAGCGGGGGCCCGTACACAGATACGCAGTATTTT. The genes are TRBV19 and TRBJ2-3; TRBD2 aligns across 9 bases. CDR1 LNHDA and CDR2 SQIVND come from the germline V gene (reference sequence). Trimming at V came to 2 bases and at J to 2 bases, leaving 11 bases not matched to a gene. This CDR3 region has 18 residues.

The chain combines TRBV19 with TRBJ1-1; 8 nucleotides line up with TRBD1. CDR3 size: 13 residues. From germline, CDR1 is LNHDA and CDR2 SQIVND (reference sequence). The ends lost 4 bases at V and 5 bases at J; junction bases unmatched: 3. CDR3 nucleotides: TGTGCCAGTAGTAACAGGGGGAATACTGAAGCTTTCTTT. It encodes CASSNRGNTEAFF.

The rearrangement links TRBV27 to TRBJ1-4; D is unresolved. V was trimmed by 5 bases and J by 4 bases, leaving 17 bases between them. There are 16 residues in the CDR3. In germline, CDR1 is MNHEY, CDR2 SMNVEV (reference sequence). The CDR3 DNA is TGTGCCAGCAGTCCCGTAAAAGCCGGTCGTAATGAAAAACTGTTTTTT. This encodes CASSPVKAGRNEKLFF.

CDR3 residues: CATSSRSRTNEKLFF. The CDR3 DNA is TGTGCCACCAGCAGCAGGTCTCGTACTAATGAAAAACTGTTTTTT. The chain has TRBV15 and TRBJ1-4, with D unclear. V lost 3 bases to trimming and J lost 2 bases, with 10 bases between them. CDR3 length: 15 residues. Germline V gene sequence: CDR1 LNHNV, CDR2 YYDKDF (reference sequence).

V gene TRBV11-2 combines with J gene TRBJ2-1, with 13 nucleotides matching TRBD2. V was pared by 4 bases and J by 1 base, with 7 bases of the junction left unmatched. From germline, CDR1 is SGHAT and CDR2 FQNNGV. The CDR3 is 18 amino acids. CDR3 sequence reads: CASSSRLAGGRSYNEQFF. CDR3 bases: TGTGCCAGCAGCTCCAGACTAGCGGGGGGCCGATCCTACAATGAGCAGTTCTTC.

The rearrangement links TRBV7-2 to TRBJ2-7; 9 nucleotides align to TRBD1. This CDR3 spans 14 amino acids. J gave up 3 bases and V 4 bases, and 4 bases lay outside the gene matches. The germline V gene has CDR1 SGHTA and CDR2 FQGNSA. This CDR3 is CASSWGQGLYEQYF. The CDR3, as DNA: TGTGCCAGCAGCTGGGGACAGGGTCTCTACGAGCAGTACTTC.

V is TRBV19 and J is TRBJ2-1, with a tentative D call TRBD2 (5 bases). Trimming removed 6 bases from V and 1 base from J, with 10 bases in between. The CDR3 spans 14 residues. Germline V CDR1 and CDR2: LNHDA, SQIVND (reference sequence). The CDR3 spells CASRRTRSYNEQFF. For the CDR3, the DNA is TGTGCCAGTAGGCGAACTAGGTCCTACAATGAGCAGTTCTTC.

The V gene is TRBV6-5, the J gene TRBJ2-3, with 11 bases that match TRBD2. After removal of 4 bases from V and 6 bases from J, the junction contained 6 bases not matched to a gene. The germline gives CDR1 MNHEY, CDR2 SVGAGI. CDR3 length: 15 amino acids. In nucleotides, the CDR3 is TGTGCCAGCAGTTTGATAGCGGGGGGGCCTGATACGCAGTATTTT. Translating gives CASSLIAGGPDTQYF.

The chain recombines TRBV13 with TRBJ2-1; D is unresolved. Germline V gene lookup returns CDR1 PRHDT and CDR2 FYEKMQ (reference sequence). There are 15 residues in the CDR3. V was clipped by 0 bases and J by 0 bases, with 6 bases between them. CDR3 coding DNA: TGTGCCAGCAGCTTAGGGGTTAGCTCCTACAATGAGCAGTTCTTC. Translated, it gives CASSLGVSSYNEQFF.

The chain combines TRBV5-1 with TRBJ1-1; maybe TRBD1 (6 bases). The CDR3 totals 12 residues. Germline CDR1 reads SGHRS; CDR2 reads YFSETQ. Between the trimmed V and J ends, which lost 8 bases and 4 bases, there was a span of 12 bases. For the CDR3, the DNA is TGCGCCAGTAACCGGGACACCACTGAAGCTTTCTTT. It codes for CASNRDTTEAFF.